The present TCR beta chain was sequenced within a study of cytotoxic CD8 clonotypes in ibrutinib-treated CLL. Study context: Response was recorded as partial in some 24 patients and complete in 2; at median about 6 years, roughly 15 remained remitted and some 12 had progressed.

This CDR3 region has 15 residues. From germline, CDR1 is SQVTM and CDR2 ANQGSEA. In its sample, this clone was seen once. Its matching antigen is unknown. One end of the junction is discordant with germline, which a read error may explain. The intended depth for sequencing was 1 in 200,000 to 1 in 1 million T cells. Repertoires were generated with immunoSEQ multiplex PCR, while TCRdb's copy carries only in-frame clones and drops some. Seen here are 150,000 or so clones, approximately 83% observed once, and the top ten hold about 2%. Study outcomes and limitations: Sustained-remission and progressing patients had different sampling times.

The sequence derives from a human donor with chronic lymphocytic leukemia. This sequence joins TRBV29-1 and TRBJ2-2; no firm D call. Sequenced material: PBMCs, taken after 24 months of ibrutinib treatment. DNA for the CDR3: TGCAGCGCTGAAAGCTCCCCGGCTAGTTCAGGGGAGCTGTTTTTT. It yields the protein CSAESSPASSGELFF.